Shown below are 14 T cell receptor beta chains from a single sample sequenced in a study of regulatory T cells in long-lasting Graves disease. According to the study, TCR beta libraries were built with iRepertoire HTBI primers and CDR3-region Arm-PCR. A single record per CDR3 protein comes from TCRdb applying MiXCR to the multiplex PCR reads. The data contain roughly 500,000 distinct CDR3 sequences, less than 15% of them singletons. The sample's time point: newly diagnosed GD, antithyroid drugs for less than 3 months. Generation of the TCR library employed RNA extracted from PBMCs. These records were also assigned to another study, of T cells in Graves' hyperthyroidism and ophthalmopathy.

Sequencing was performed on peripheral blood mononuclear cells (PBMCs), taken at new diagnosis, from a patient treated with antithyroid drugs. The receptor set was obtained from a man aged 25-45 years with Graves disease.

This clonotype was seen ten or more times. The J gene is TRBJ1-1, the V gene TRBV6-2 or TRBV6-3; D unclear. V lost 4 bases, J lost 11 bases, and 20 bases lay in between. Germline CDR1 is MNHEY and CDR2 is SVGEGT. CDR3 size: 14 residues. The CDR3 coding sequence is TGTGCCAGCAGTTTTCGACGGGCCCCCGACGCGGCTTTCTTT. It encodes CASSFRRAPDAAFF.

This clonotype has a count of ten or more. The V and J genes are TRBV29-1 and TRBJ2-7; D is ambiguous. V was clipped by 3 bases and J by 3 bases, with 15 bases between them. The length of the CDR3 is 14 residues. Germline CDR1 reads SQVTM; CDR2 reads ANQGSEA. The CDR3 region has the DNA TGCAGCGTTGAGAGGCCCGATAGTGGCTACGAGCAGTACTTC. This sequence encodes CSVERPDSGYEQYF.

The chain is built from TRBV6-1 and TRBJ2-1; 9 bases align to TRBD2. The DNA end is a closer match to TRBJ2-5, so the J assignment may be wrong. CDR1 MNHNS and CDR2 SASEGT come from the germline V gene. The CDR3 length is 15 residues. DNA of the CDR3: TGTGCCAGTTCCTTCAGTGGCGGGAGGGGGGAGACCCAGTACTTC. This codes for CASSFSGGRGETQYF.

In its sample, this clonotype was seen a few times. This rearrangement joins TRBV28 to TRBJ1-5; 9 positions agree with TRBD1. V lost 7 bases to trimming and J lost 4 bases; unmatched junction nucleotides: 11. The germline gives CDR1 MDHEN, CDR2 SYDVKM. The CDR3 is 16 amino acids. CDR3 DNA sequence: TGTGCCAGCAAAACCGGGACAGGGAGAGAGAATCAGCCCCAGCATTTT. Amino acids: CASKTGTGRENQPQHF.

This clonotype was seen more than once but under ten times. The genes are TRBV19 and TRBJ2-5, with D perhaps TRBD2 (7 bases). The length of the CDR3 is 14 residues. Germline CDR1 is LNHDA and CDR2 is SQIVND (reference sequence). V was cut by 6 bases and J by 5 bases, with 16 bases left in between. The CDR3 loop is CASSPRGRVETQYF. CDR3 nucleotides: TGTGCCAGTAGCCCGAGGGGGAGGGTTGAGACCCAGTACTTC.

This clonotype was seen at least ten times. The chain combines TRBV10-3 with TRBJ2-5; 7 nucleotides align to TRBD1. The CDR3 loop spans 13 amino acids. Trimming cost V 5 bases and J 4 bases; bases outside gene matches: 4. CDR1 ENHRY and CDR2 SYGVKD come from the germline V gene. CDR3 amino acids: CAISSTGTETQYF. The CDR3 DNA sequence: TGTGCCATCAGTTCGACAGGGACAGAGACCCAGTACTTC.

The sample holds many counts of this clonotype. CDR3 sequence: CASGAYREETQYF. The CDR3 region has the DNA TGTGCTAGTGGCGCCTACAGGGAAGAGACCCAGTACTTC. The V gene is TRBV12-5, the J gene TRBJ2-5, with D tentatively TRBD1 (6 bases). V was cut by 6 bases and J by 3 bases, with 11 bases left in between. From germline, CDR1 is LGHNT and CDR2 FRNRAP. The CDR3 contains 13 residues. Filled out from reference TRBV12-5 and TRBJ2-5, the complete variable domain reads DARVTQTPRHKVTEMGQEVTMRCQPILGHNTVFWYRQTMMQGLELLAYFRNRAPLDDSGMPKDRFSAEMPDATLATLKIQPSEPRDSAVYFCASGAYREETQYFGPGTRLLVL.

This clonotype occurred many times. J is TRBJ2-1 and V is TRBV6-2 or TRBV6-3; 12 nucleotides line up with TRBD2. Germline assignment: CDR1 MNHEY and CDR2 SVGEGT. The CDR3 is 18 amino acids. Germline trimming cut 6 bases from V and 4 bases from J; bases unmatched to any gene: 13. CDR3 protein: CASRSTSGSLGSYNEQFF. In DNA form, the CDR3 reads TGTGCCAGCAGATCGACTAGCGGGAGTTTGGGGTCTTACAATGAGCAGTTCTTC.

This clonotype was seen ten or more times. V usage is TRBV12-3 or TRBV12-4 and J usage is TRBJ1-5; 9 bases are a match to TRBD1. The ends lost 6 bases at V and 2 bases at J; junction bases unmatched: 5. The CDR3 is 15 residues long. CDR3 sequence (DNA): TGTGCCAGCAGCCTTAGGACAGGGGGCAATCAGCCCCAGCATTTT. Translation: CASSLRTGGNQPQHF.

This clonotype was seen many times. The junction and the germline gene differ at one end; a read error may be behind it. The chain links TRBV6-1 to TRBJ1-5; D may be TRBD1 (6 bases). This CDR3 has 10 amino acids. Germline lookup yields CDR1 MNHNS and CDR2 SASEGT. The CDR3 spells CASGLTGLYF. In nucleotides, the CDR3 is TGTGCCAGCGGATTGACAGGCTTGTATTTT.

Ten or more counts support this clonotype. This chain links TRBV3-1 with TRBJ1-2, with 7 bases matching TRBD1. The trim removed 3 bases at V and 6 bases at J, leaving 7 bases unmatched. CDR1 and CDR2 from the germline V gene are LGHDT and YNNKEL (reference sequence). The CDR3 covers 14 residues. The CDR3 is CASSHADRDHGYTF. Written as DNA, the CDR3 is TGTGCCAGCAGCCACGCTGACAGGGACCATGGCTACACCTTC.

This clonotype appeared many times. The CDR3 DNA reads TGTGCCAGCAGTTTTAAGACGGGAGAGACCCAGTACTTC. Translating it yields CASSFKTGETQYF. V and J are TRBV27 and TRBJ2-5; the D is unclear. Germline loops: CDR1 MNHEY, CDR2 SMNVEV (reference sequence). V lost 3 bases and J 4 bases, leaving 9 bases between the germline ends. This CDR3 spans 13 amino acids.

The table lists this clonotype with a few counts. This sequence joins TRBV24-1 and TRBJ2-7, with 8 bases matching TRBD1. Germline-derived CDR1 and CDR2 are KGHDR and SFDVKD. V was clipped by 0 bases and J by 5 bases; unmatched bases: 8. There are 16 residues in the CDR3. Here the CDR3 DNA reads TGTGCCACCAGTGATTTGCTTAGGGACAGGTTCCACGAGCAGTACTTC. Its translation is CATSDLLRDRFHEQYF.

The table lists this clonotype with many counts. CDR3: CATRNTGVGELFF. The CDR3 DNA follows: TGTGCCACCAGGAATACAGGGGTCGGGGAGCTGTTTTTT. This chain connects TRBV24-1 to TRBJ2-2; 7 nucleotides match TRBD1. Germline V gene lookup returns CDR1 KGHDR and CDR2 SFDVKD. V lost 7 bases and J lost 7; bases outside the gene matches: 5. The CDR3 contains 13 residues.